These 14 T cell receptor beta chains were sequenced from one sample in a study of CXCR3-negative and CXCR3-positive naive CD8 T cells. Carrying UMI labels, the TRB cDNA libraries were prepared through 5' RACE. For each CDR3 protein, TCRdb gives one entry from its re-call of the 5' RACE reads, without DNA. The clone table shows some 130,000 distinct CDR3 sequences, with the ten largest holding about 0.48%. Material for sequencing was naive CXCR3- CD8+ T cells from blood. The subset is: CD45RO-CCR7+CD27+CD95- naive CD8+ T cells lacking CXCR3 (TNR3-). The receptors were sampled from a human donor in good health. Some clones in this sample may be carry-over from other donors' samples.

The chain is built from TRBV12-3 or TRBV12-4 and TRBJ2-3. The CDR3 consists of 12 residues. CDR3 amino acids: CASSFERNTQYF.

The V call is TRBV7-9, the J call TRBJ1-5; TCRdb gives TRBD1 as the D gene, but with no DNA this cannot be confirmed. The CDR3 is made up of 15 amino acids. Germline-derived CDR1 and CDR2 are SEHNR and FQNEAQ (reference sequence). The CDR3 region is CASSLDVGGGQPQHF.

V and J are TRBV4-1 and TRBJ2-6; TCRdb's D call, TRBD1, is unchecked because there is no DNA. The CDR3 sequence is 17 residues long. CDR1 and CDR2 from the germline V gene are MGHRA and YSYEKL. CDR3: CASSQEYRVSGANVLTF.

The chain recombines TRBV7-9 with TRBJ1-1; as DNA is missing, the TRBD1 call by TCRdb cannot be tested. CDR3 length equals 14 residues. Germline values: CDR1 SEHNR, CDR2 FQNEAQ (reference sequence). CDR3 residues: CASSYEGAYTEAFF.

This rearrangement joins TRBV4-3 to TRBJ2-1; TCRdb outputs TRBD2, but without DNA this stays unchecked. This CDR3 spans 15 amino acids. Germline lookup yields CDR1 LGHNA and CDR2 YSLEER. The CDR3 region is CASSQARWTSDEQFF.

The rearrangement links TRBV28 to TRBJ2-5; TCRdb lists TRBD1, though no DNA is available to test this call. CDR3 length: 15 amino acids. CDR1 is MDHEN, CDR2 SYDVKM, per germline. The CDR3 is CASSLEDTGYETQYF.

The chain links TRBV12-3 or TRBV12-4 to TRBJ1-5; TCRdb names TRBD1, which stays unverified in the absence of DNA. The CDR3 length is 14 residues. The chain's CDR3 is CASSLGQTNQPQHF.

The chain is built from TRBV11-2 and TRBJ2-5; the D call from TCRdb, TRBD1, cannot be confirmed without DNA. Per germline, CDR1 SGHAT and CDR2 FQNNGV. The CDR3 is 14 amino acids. The chain's CDR3 is CASSLGQGVATQYF.

The CDR3 sequence: CASSRQDYEQYF. The J gene is TRBJ2-7, the V gene TRBV13. CDR3 length: 12 amino acids. Germline V lookup: CDR1 PRHDT, CDR2 FYEKMQ (reference sequence).

CDR3 in amino acids: CASSPGTGFSYNEQFF. The chain links TRBV5-1 to TRBJ2-1; absent DNA, TCRdb's TRBD1 call cannot be checked. Germline CDR1 reads SGHRS; CDR2 reads YFSETQ. This CDR3 is 16 amino acids long.

The chain has TRBV2 and TRBJ2-3; TCRdb gives TRBD2 as the D gene, but with no DNA this cannot be confirmed. This CDR3 is 15 amino acids long. Germline V gene lookup returns CDR1 SNHLY and CDR2 FYNNEI. This CDR3 is CASTSSDPITDTQYF.

The gene calls are TRBV7-6 and TRBJ2-1; TCRdb names TRBD2, which stays unverified in the absence of DNA. The germline V gene encodes CDR1 SGHVS and CDR2 FNYEAQ. This CDR3 spans 17 amino acids. The chain's CDR3 is CASSPPPGRVSYNEQFF. Supplemented by reference TRBV7-6 and TRBJ2-1, the full variable domain reads GAGVSQSPRYKVTKRGQDVALRCDPISGHVSLYWYRQALGQGPEFLTYFNYEAQQDKSGLPNDRFSAERPEGSISTLTIQRTEQRDSAMYRCASSPPPGRVSYNEQFFGPGTRLTVL.

The rearrangement uses TRBV5-1 and TRBJ2-7; TCRdb proposes TRBD1, but this gene call is untestable without DNA. The germline V gene has CDR1 SGHRS and CDR2 YFSETQ. This CDR3 has 15 residues. The CDR3 loop reads CASSLAGGGLHEQYF.

The genes are TRBV20-1 and TRBJ2-5; TCRdb's D call of TRBD1 is untestable without DNA. CDR1 and CDR2 (germline): DFQATT, SNEGSKA (reference sequence). The CDR3 spans 16 residues. CDR3 sequence reads: CSASADWTGRGETQYF.